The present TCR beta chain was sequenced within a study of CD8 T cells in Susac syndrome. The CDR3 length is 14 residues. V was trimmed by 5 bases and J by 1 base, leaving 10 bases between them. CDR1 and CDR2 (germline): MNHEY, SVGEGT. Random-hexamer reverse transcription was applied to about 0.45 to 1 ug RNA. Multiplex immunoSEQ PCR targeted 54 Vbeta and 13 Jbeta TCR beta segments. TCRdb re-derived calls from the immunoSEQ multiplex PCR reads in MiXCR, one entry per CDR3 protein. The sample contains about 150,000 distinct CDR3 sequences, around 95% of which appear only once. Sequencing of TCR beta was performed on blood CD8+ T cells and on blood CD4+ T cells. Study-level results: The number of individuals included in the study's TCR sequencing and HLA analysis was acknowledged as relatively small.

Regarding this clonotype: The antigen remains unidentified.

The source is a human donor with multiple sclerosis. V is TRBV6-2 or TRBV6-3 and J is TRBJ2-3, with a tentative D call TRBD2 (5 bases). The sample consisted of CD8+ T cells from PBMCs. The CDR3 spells CASSQLGRTDTQYF. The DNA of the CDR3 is TGTGCCAGCAGTCAACTAGGGCGCACAGATACGCAGTATTTT.